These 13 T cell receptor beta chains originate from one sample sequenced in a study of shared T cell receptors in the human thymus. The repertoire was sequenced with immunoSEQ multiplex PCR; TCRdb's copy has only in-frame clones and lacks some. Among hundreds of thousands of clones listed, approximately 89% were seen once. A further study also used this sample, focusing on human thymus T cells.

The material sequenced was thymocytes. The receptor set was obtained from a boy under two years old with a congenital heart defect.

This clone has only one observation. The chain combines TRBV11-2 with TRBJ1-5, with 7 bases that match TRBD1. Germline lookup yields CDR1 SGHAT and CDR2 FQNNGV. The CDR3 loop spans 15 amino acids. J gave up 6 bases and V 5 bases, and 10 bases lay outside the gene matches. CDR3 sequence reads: CASSADTGASQPQHF. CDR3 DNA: TGTGCCAGCAGCGCCGACACAGGGGCGAGTCAGCCCCAGCATTTT. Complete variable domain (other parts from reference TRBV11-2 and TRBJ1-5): EAGVAQSPRYKIIEKRQSVAFWCNPISGHATLYWYQQILGQGPKLLIQFQNNGVVDDSQLPKDRFSAERLKGVDSTLKIQPAKLEDSAVYLCASSADTGASQPQHFGDGTRLSIL.

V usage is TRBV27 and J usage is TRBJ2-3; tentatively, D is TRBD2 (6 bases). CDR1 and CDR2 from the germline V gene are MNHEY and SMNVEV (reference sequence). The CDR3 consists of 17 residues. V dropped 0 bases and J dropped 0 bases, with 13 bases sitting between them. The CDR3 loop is CASSLSLGLPSTDTQYF. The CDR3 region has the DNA TGTGCCAGCAGTTTATCCCTGGGACTCCCTAGCACAGATACGCAGTATTTT.

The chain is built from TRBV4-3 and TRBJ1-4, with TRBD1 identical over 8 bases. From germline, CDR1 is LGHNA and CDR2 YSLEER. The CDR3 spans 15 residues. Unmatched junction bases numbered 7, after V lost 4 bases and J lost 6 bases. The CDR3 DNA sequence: TGCGCCAGCAGCCGGACGACAGGGGTTTATGAAAAACTGTTTTTT. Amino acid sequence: CASSRTTGVYEKLFF.

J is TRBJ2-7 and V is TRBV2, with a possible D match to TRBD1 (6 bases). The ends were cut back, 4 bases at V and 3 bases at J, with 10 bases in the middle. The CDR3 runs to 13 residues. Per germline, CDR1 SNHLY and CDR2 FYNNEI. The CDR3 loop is CASSGDTIYEQYF. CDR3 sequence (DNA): TGTGCCAGCAGTGGGGACACCATCTACGAGCAGTACTTC.

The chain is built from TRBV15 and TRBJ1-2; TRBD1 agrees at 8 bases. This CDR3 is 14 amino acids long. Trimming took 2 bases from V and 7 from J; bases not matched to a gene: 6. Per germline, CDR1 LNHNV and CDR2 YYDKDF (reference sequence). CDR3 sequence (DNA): TGTGCCACCAGCAGAACCAAGGACAGGGTTGGCTACACCTTC. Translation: CATSRTKDRVGYTF.

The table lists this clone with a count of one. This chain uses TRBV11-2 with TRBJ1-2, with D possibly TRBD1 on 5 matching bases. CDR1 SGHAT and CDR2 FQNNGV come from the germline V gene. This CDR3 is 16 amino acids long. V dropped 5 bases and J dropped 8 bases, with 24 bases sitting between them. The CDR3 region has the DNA TGTGCCAGCAGCCGAAGTGGGGCAAGAGAAGTGAAGGGCTACACCTTC. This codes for CASSRSGAREVKGYTF.

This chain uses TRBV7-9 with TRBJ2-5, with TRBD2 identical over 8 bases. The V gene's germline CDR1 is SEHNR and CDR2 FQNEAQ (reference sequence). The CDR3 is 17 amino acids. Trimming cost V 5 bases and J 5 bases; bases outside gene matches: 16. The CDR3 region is CASSPPGGAGGRETQYF. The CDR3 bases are TGTGCCAGCAGCCCTCCCGGGGGGGCGGGAGGTCGGGAGACCCAGTACTTC.

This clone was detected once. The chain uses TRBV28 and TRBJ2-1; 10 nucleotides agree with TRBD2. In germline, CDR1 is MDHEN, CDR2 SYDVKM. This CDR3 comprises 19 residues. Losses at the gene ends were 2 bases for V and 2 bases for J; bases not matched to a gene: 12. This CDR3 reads CASSLKRRLAGPPYNEQFF. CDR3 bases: TGTGCCAGCAGTTTAAAGAGAAGACTAGCGGGCCCCCCCTACAATGAGCAGTTCTTC.

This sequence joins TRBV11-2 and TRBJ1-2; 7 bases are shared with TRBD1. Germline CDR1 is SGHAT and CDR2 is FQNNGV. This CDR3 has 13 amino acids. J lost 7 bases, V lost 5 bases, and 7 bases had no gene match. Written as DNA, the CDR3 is TGTGCCAGCAGCGAACAGGGGCTAGTTGGCTACACCTTC. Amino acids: CASSEQGLVGYTF. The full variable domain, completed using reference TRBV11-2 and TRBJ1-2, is EAGVAQSPRYKIIEKRQSVAFWCNPISGHATLYWYQQILGQGPKLLIQFQNNGVVDDSQLPKDRFSAERLKGVDSTLKIQPAKLEDSAVYLCASSEQGLVGYTFGSGTRLTVV.

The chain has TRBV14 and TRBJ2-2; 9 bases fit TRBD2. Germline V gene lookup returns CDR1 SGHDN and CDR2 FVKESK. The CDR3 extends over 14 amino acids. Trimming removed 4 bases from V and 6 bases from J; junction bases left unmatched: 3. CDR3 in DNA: TGTGCCAGCAGCCCCAAGCGGGAGGCCGGGGAGCTGTTTTTT. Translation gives CASSPKREAGELFF.

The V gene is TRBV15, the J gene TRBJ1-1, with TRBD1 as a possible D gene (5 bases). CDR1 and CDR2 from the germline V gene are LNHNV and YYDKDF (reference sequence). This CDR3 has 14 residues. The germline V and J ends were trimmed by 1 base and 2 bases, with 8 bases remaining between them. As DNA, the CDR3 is TGTGCCACCAGCAGAGTTCAGGGCAACACTGAAGCTTTCTTT. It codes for CATSRVQGNTEAFF.

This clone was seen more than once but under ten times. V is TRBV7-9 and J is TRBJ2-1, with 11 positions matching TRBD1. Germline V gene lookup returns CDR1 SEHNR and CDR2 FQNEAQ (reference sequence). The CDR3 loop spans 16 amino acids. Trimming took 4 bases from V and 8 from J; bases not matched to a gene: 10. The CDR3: CASSSMDRGRSDEQFF. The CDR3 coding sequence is TGTGCCAGCAGCTCAATGGACAGGGGGCGCTCCGATGAGCAGTTCTTC.

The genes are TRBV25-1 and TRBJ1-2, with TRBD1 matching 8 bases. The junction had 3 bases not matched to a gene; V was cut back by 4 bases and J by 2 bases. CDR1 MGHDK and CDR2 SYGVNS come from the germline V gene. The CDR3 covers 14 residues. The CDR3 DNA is TGTGCCAGCAGTGGCGGACAGGGAAACTATGGCTACACCTTC. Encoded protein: CASSGGQGNYGYTF.